The TCR beta chain described here comes from a study of Ad26.COV2.S vaccination and SARS-CoV-2 variants. Study-wide background: The authors gave Ad26.COV2.S intramuscularly, either once or twice 56 days apart.

Here immunoSEQ multiplex PCR was the method, and the copy in TCRdb shows in-frame clones only, minus some. Among roughly 350,000 clones, about 89% were seen once, and the ten largest hold roughly 5%. Noted treatment: roughly 19 received Ad26.COV2.S at low or high dose, single or two shots; about 5 received placebo; per-sample allocation not given. Sample collection was performed on day 63 after the first vaccine or placebo injection. Based in Boston, the donor was an adult of 18-55 years. The receptor was isolated from a person aged 18-60 years who received the Ad26.COV2.S COVID-19 vaccine or a placebo. Sequenced here: peripheral blood, sampled in a trial of Ad26.COV2.S vaccine versus placebo.

CDR3 in DNA: TGTGCCAGCAGCTTTCAAGGGAGACGCACAGATACGCAGTATTTT. Amino acids: CASSFQGRRTDTQYF. This rearrangement joins TRBV5-5 to TRBJ2-3; a possible D gene is TRBD2 (5 bases). The CDR3 has 15 residues. V gave up 2 bases and J gave up 1 base, with 11 bases separating them. The V gene's germline CDR1 is SGHKS and CDR2 YYEKEE (reference sequence).